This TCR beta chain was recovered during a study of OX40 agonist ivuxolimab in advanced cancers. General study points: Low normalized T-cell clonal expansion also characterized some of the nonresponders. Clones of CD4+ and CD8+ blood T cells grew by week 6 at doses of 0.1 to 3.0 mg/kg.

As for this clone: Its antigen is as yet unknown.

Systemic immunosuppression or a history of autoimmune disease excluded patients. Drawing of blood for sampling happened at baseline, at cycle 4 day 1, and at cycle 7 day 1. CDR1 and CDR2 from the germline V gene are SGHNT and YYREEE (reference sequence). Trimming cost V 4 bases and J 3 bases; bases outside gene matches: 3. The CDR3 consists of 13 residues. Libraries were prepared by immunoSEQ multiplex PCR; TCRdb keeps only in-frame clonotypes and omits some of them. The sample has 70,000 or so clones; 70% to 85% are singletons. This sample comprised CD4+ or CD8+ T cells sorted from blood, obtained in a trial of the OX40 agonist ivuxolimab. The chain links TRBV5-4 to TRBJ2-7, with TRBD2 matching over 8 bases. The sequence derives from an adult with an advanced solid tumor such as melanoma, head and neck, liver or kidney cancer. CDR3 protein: CASSGLAGYEQYF. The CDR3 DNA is TGTGCCAGCAGCGGGCTAGCGGGCTACGAGCAGTACTTC.